The next 20 T cell receptor beta chains were all read from a single sample in a study of T cells in Graves' hyperthyroidism and ophthalmopathy. Amplified TCR beta CDR3 regions derived from RNA transcripts. The HTBI primer set was used in a first-round RT-PCR of the TCR CDR3. MiXCR, applied by TCRdb to the multiplex PCR reads, yields one record per CDR3 protein. Among some 650,000 distinct CDR3 sequences listed, 15% to 20% were seen once. Material for sequencing was blood. The receptors shown here come from a woman between 40 and 55 years old with Graves' ophthalmopathy.

This clonotype was detected only a few times. J is TRBJ2-3 and V is TRBV3-1; 8 bases agree with TRBD2. Per germline, CDR1 LGHDT and CDR2 YNNKEL (reference sequence). J lost 3 bases, V lost 0 bases, and 8 bases had no gene match. CDR3 length equals 17 residues. The CDR3 reads CASSQDGRGGRTDTQYF. As DNA, the CDR3 is TGTGCCAGCAGCCAAGATGGTCGGGGGGGGCGGACAGATACGCAGTATTTT.

The genes are TRBV12-3 or TRBV12-4 and TRBJ2-7; no reliable D call. This CDR3 is built from 16 residues. Deletions cut 5 bases from V and 5 bases from J, with 22 bases between. The CDR3: CASSPWPRAKRDEQYF. The CDR3 DNA reads TGTGCCAGCAGTCCCTGGCCCCGAGCTAAAAGGGACGAGCAGTACTTC.

This clonotype turned up a few times. The chain combines TRBV7-9 with TRBJ2-1; a possible D gene is TRBD1 (6 bases). Germline V gene lookup returns CDR1 SEHNR and CDR2 FQNEAQ (reference sequence). Trimming removed 5 bases at V and 3 bases at J, with 20 bases between. CDR3 length: 17 residues. The CDR3 DNA is TGTGCCAGCAGCCGACACAGGGTCGAAAACAGCTACAATGAGCAGTTCTTC. Its translation: CASSRHRVENSYNEQFF.

The table lists this clonotype with a count of one. The V call is TRBV12-5, the J call TRBJ2-3; D is ambiguous. The CDR3 length is 11 residues. Trimming took off 6 bases at V and 8 bases at J, with 9 bases between the two ends. CDR1 LGHNT and CDR2 FRNRAP come from the germline V gene. CDR3 residues: CASGPTATQYF. CDR3 bases: TGTGCTAGTGGCCCCACGGCTACGCAGTATTTT.

This clonotype was counted ten times or more. The chain uses TRBV12-3 or TRBV12-4 and TRBJ1-1; 7 nucleotides agree with TRBD1. After removal of 5 bases from V and 5 bases from J, the junction contained 8 bases not matched to a gene. The CDR3 has 14 residues. The CDR3 here is CASSEGQPATEAFF. Written as DNA, the CDR3 is TGTGCCAGCAGTGAGGGACAGCCTGCGACTGAAGCTTTCTTT.

With respect to this clonotype: A single base separates this from a much larger clone, so it may be a read error. The chain uses TRBV2 and TRBJ2-1; maybe TRBD1 (7 bases). The length of the CDR3 is 16 residues. Germline CDR1 is SNHLY and CDR2 is FYNNEI. The V gene lost 3 bases and the J gene lost 5 bases, with 17 bases spanning the gap. This chain's CDR3 is CASSDLVEGANNEQFF. The CDR3 coding sequence is TGTGCCAGCAGTGATTTAGTGGAGGGGGCAAACAATGAGCAGTTCTTC.

This clonotype showed up many times. The genes are TRBV11-2 and TRBJ2-3, with a possible D match to TRBD1 (8 bases). CDR1 is SGHAT, CDR2 FQNNGV, per germline. CDR3 size: 16 residues. V dropped 1 base and J dropped 5 bases, with 16 bases sitting between them. CDR3 protein: CASSLGRGTGGDTQYF. Here the CDR3 DNA reads TGTGCCAGCAGCTTAGGGCGGGGGACAGGCGGAGATACGCAGTATTTT.

V usage is TRBV5-4 and J usage is TRBJ1-2, with no clear D. Germline CDR1 SGHNT, CDR2 YYREEE (reference sequence). The germline V and J ends were trimmed by 4 bases and 4 bases, with 5 bases remaining between them. CDR3 size: 11 residues. CDR3 protein: CASSDLYGYTF. The CDR3 region has the DNA TGTGCCAGCAGCGACCTCTATGGCTACACCTTC.

The chain links TRBV6-1 to TRBJ1-2; 7 bases align to TRBD1. V trimming: 6 bases; J trimming: 7 bases; junction bases outside the gene matches: 11. Looked up from germline, CDR1 is MNHNS and CDR2 is SASEGT. There are 14 residues in the CDR3. The CDR3 sequence is CASSDRRGRGGYTF. CDR3 sequence (DNA): TGTGCCAGCAGCGACCGCAGGGGGAGAGGTGGCTACACCTTC.

There are a few counts of this clonotype. The genes are TRBV19 and TRBJ1-5; 7 nucleotides line up with TRBD1. Germline trimming cut 8 bases from V and 2 bases from J; bases unmatched to any gene: 6. This CDR3 comprises 14 residues. CDR1 LNHDA and CDR2 SQIVND come from the germline V gene (reference sequence). This CDR3 is CASSDRVGNQPQHF. The CDR3 coding sequence is TGTGCCAGTTCCGACAGGGTAGGCAATCAGCCCCAGCATTTT.

The V gene is TRBV4-1, the J gene TRBJ2-1; D call uncertain. The CDR3 loop spans 14 amino acids. The germline CDR1 and CDR2 sequences are MGHRA and YSYEKL. Trimming left V 2 bases short and J 8 bases short, with 13 bases between. For the CDR3, the DNA is TGCGCCAGCAGCCAAAGCGACCTTTGGGATGAGCAGTTCTTC. Its protein product is CASSQSDLWDEQFF.

This clonotype has at least ten counts. The chain couples TRBV2 to TRBJ2-5, with 9 bases identical to TRBD2. The V and J ends lost 3 bases and 13 bases, in that order; junction bases with no gene match: 15. Germline CDR1 is SNHLY and CDR2 is FYNNEI. This CDR3 is built from 15 residues. The CDR3 DNA follows: TGTGCCAGCAGTGACTTAGTTAGCGGGAGCTGGTCCCTGTACTTC. Residues: CASSDLVSGSWSLYF.

In its sample, this clonotype was seen many times. This chain uses TRBV28 with TRBJ2-1, with 8 bases matching TRBD2. The CDR3 contains 16 residues. Trimming at V came to 4 bases and at J to 5 bases, leaving 10 bases not matched to a gene. Germline CDR1 reads MDHEN; CDR2 reads SYDVKM. In DNA, the CDR3 is TGTGCCAGCAGTTCGGGGACTAGAGGATGGAACAATGAGCAGTTCTTC. It translates to CASSSGTRGWNNEQFF.

In this sample, this clonotype turned up many times. This chain links TRBV12-3 or TRBV12-4 with TRBJ2-1; D may be TRBD1 (6 bases). The CDR3 is made up of 15 amino acids. Trimming took off 5 bases at V and 3 bases at J, with 14 bases between the two ends. The CDR3 loop is CASSPGAGDYNEQFF. The DNA of the CDR3 is TGTGCCAGCAGTCCCGGGGCAGGGGACTACAATGAGCAGTTCTTC.

This clonotype was seen repeatedly, ten times or more. The rearrangement joins TRBV11-2 to TRBJ2-7; D is unresolved. The V and J ends lost 5 bases and 4 bases respectively, with 18 bases between them. This CDR3 has 15 residues. Germline V CDR1 and CDR2: SGHAT, FQNNGV. The CDR3 coding sequence is TGTGCCAGCAGCCCTGCGACCACGGGTTCTTACGAGCAGTACTTC. It encodes CASSPATTGSYEQYF.

This clonotype was seen ten or more times. The rearrangement uses TRBV10-3 and TRBJ2-1; 11 bases match TRBD2. The CDR3 extends over 16 amino acids. From germline, CDR1 is ENHRY and CDR2 SYGVKD. V lost 8 bases to trimming and J lost 9 bases; unmatched junction nucleotides: 15. CDR3 DNA sequence: TGTGCCATCGCGAAGGTTTCTAGCGGGAGGATAGGTGAGCAGTTCTTC. It codes for CAIAKVSSGRIGEQFF.

This clonotype has at least ten counts. The rearrangement links TRBV6-1 to TRBJ2-7; possibly TRBD2 for D (5 bases). V was clipped by 6 bases and J by 3 bases, with 18 bases between them. Per germline, CDR1 MNHNS and CDR2 SASEGT. The length of the CDR3 is 15 residues. CDR3 coding DNA: TGTGCCAGCAGGGGCCAACAACTGGAGGACTACGAGCAGTACTTC. Amino acids: CASRGQQLEDYEQYF.

In this sample, this clonotype turned up many times. V gene TRBV5-1 combines with J gene TRBJ2-7, with TRBD1 matching over 7 bases. The germline V gene encodes CDR1 SGHRS and CDR2 YFSETQ. CDR3 length: 16 residues. J was trimmed by 6 bases and V by 0 bases; bases with no gene match: 12. CDR3 residues: CASSLVNRGPASEQYF. In DNA, the CDR3 is TGCGCCAGCAGCTTGGTCAACAGGGGCCCTGCCTCCGAGCAGTACTTC.

The V call is TRBV20-1, the J call TRBJ2-1; 8 nucleotides align to TRBD2. The length of the CDR3 is 16 residues. Germline-derived CDR1 and CDR2 are DFQATT and SNEGSKA (reference sequence). Trimming cost V 1 base and J 5 bases; bases outside gene matches: 10. CDR3 sequence reads: CSARALSGSIHNEQFF. The CDR3, as DNA: TGCAGTGCTAGAGCCCTAAGCGGGAGTATCCACAATGAGCAGTTCTTC.

This clonotype has at least ten counts. The chain combines TRBV2 with TRBJ2-7; 7 nucleotides agree with TRBD2. Per the germline V gene, CDR1 is SNHLY and CDR2 is FYNNEI. Germline trimming cut 7 bases from V and 3 bases from J; bases unmatched to any gene: 9. The CDR3 spans 14 residues. CDR3 region: CASNGGEGLYEQYF. The CDR3 DNA reads as TGTGCCAGCAACGGAGGGGAGGGGCTCTACGAGCAGTACTTC.